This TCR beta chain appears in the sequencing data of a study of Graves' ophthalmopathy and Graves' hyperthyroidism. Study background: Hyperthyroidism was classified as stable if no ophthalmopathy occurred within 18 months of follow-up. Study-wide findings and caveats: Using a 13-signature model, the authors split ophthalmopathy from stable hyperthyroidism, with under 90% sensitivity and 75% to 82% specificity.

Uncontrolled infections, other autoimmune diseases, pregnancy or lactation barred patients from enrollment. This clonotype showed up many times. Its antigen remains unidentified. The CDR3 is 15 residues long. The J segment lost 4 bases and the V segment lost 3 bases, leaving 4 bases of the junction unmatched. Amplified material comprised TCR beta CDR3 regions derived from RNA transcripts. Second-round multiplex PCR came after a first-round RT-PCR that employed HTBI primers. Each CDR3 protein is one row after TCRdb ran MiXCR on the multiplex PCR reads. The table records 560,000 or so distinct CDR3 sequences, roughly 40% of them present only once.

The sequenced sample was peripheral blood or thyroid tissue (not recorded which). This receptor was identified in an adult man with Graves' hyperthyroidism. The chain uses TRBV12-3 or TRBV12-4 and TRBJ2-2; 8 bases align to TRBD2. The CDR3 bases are TGTGCCAGCAGTTTTTTGGCGGGGGGCACCGGGGAGCTGTTTTTT. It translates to CASSFLAGGTGELFF.